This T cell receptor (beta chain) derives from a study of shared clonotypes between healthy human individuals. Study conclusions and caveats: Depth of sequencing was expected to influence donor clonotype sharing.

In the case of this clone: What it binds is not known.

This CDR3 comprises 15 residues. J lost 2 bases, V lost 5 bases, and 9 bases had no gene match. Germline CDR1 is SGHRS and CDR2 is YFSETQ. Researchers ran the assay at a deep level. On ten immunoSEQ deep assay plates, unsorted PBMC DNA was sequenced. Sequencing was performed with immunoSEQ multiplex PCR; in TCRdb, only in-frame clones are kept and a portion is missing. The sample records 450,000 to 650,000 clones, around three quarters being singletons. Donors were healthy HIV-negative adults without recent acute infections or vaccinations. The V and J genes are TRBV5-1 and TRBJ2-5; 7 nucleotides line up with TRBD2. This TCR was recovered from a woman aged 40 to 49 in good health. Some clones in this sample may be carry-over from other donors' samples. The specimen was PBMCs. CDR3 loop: CASSFPAAGQETQYF. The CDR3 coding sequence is TGCGCCAGCAGTTTCCCTGCAGCGGGACAAGAGACCCAGTACTTC.